The 16 T cell receptor beta chains below all came from one sample that was sequenced in a study of CXCR3-negative and CXCR3-positive naive CD8 T cells. Study observations and caveats: Naive cells positive for CXCR3 carried more hydrophobic TRB CDR3s than CXCR3-negative ones.

cDNA libraries for TRB were generated by 5' RACE incorporating UMI labels. TCRdb reanalyzed the 5' RACE reads, giving one entry per CDR3 protein sequence and no DNA. The sample has approximately 100,000 distinct CDR3 sequences. Which antigens these TCRs recognize remains unknown. Sequencing was performed on naive CXCR3+ CD8+ T cells from blood. Stated subset: CD45RO-CCR7+CD27+CD95- naive CD8+ T cells expressing CXCR3 (TNR3+). The receptors come from a human donor in good health. Some clones in this sample may be carry-over from other donors' samples.

The chain links TRBV29-1 to TRBJ2-6; TCRdb reports TRBD1, a call that lacks DNA to check it against. CDR3 length: 18 amino acids. Germline V gives CDR1 SQVTM, CDR2 ANQGSEA. The CDR3 here is CSVEIWTGEGRRANVLTF.

V usage is TRBV6-2 or TRBV6-3 and J usage is TRBJ2-7. Per germline, CDR1 MNHEY and CDR2 SVGEGT. CDR3 length equals 13 residues. The CDR3 sequence is CASSPLIAYEQYF.

The V gene is TRBV7-9, the J gene TRBJ2-7. The germline CDR1 and CDR2 sequences are SEHNR and FQNEAQ (reference sequence). The CDR3 is made up of 14 amino acids. CDR3 amino acids: CASSLVGDVYEQYF. Full variable domain (rest looked up from reference TRBV7-9 and TRBJ2-7): DTGVSQNPRHKITKRGQNVTFRCDPISEHNRLYWYRQTLGQGPEFLTYFQNEAQLEKSRLLSDRFSAERPKGSFSTLEIQRTEQGDSAMYLCASSLVGDVYEQYFGPGTRLTVT.

The chain is built from TRBV20-1 and TRBJ2-7. The CDR3 extends over 16 amino acids. Germline loops: CDR1 DFQATT, CDR2 SNEGSKA (reference sequence). The CDR3 spells CSARDYESGHSYEQYF.

The chain is built from TRBV7-6 and TRBJ1-2; TCRdb indicates TRBD1, and absent DNA this call remains unverified. Germline lookup yields CDR1 SGHVS and CDR2 FNYEAQ. The CDR3 length is 18 residues. CDR3: CASSLEVSLGTGNYGYTF.

CDR3: CASSLTGGVDQPQHF. This chain uses TRBV7-2 with TRBJ1-5; TCRdb returns TRBD1, unconfirmable since there is no DNA. CDR1 is SGHTA and CDR2 is FQGNSA in the germline V gene. This CDR3 contains 15 residues.

This chain connects TRBV13 to TRBJ2-7; TCRdb indicates TRBD1, and absent DNA this call remains unverified. The CDR3 loop spans 16 amino acids. Germline V gene sequence: CDR1 PRHDT, CDR2 FYEKMQ (reference sequence). The CDR3 spells CASSLGLREMAYEQYF. The whole variable domain, remainder taken from reference TRBV13 and TRBJ2-7, is AAGVIQSPRHLIKEKRETATLKCYPIPRHDTVYWYQQGPGQDPQFLISFYEKMQSDKGSIPDRFSAQQFSDYHSELNMSSLELGDSALYFCASSLGLREMAYEQYFGPGTRLTVT.

V is TRBV7-2 and J is TRBJ2-5; the TCRdb D gene call, TRBD1, has no DNA to confirm it. Germline V gene data show CDR1 as SGHTA and CDR2 as FQGNSA. The CDR3 length is 15 residues. CDR3 sequence reads: CASSASPTGFGTQYF.

The chain joins TRBV7-3 to TRBJ2-3; TCRdb picks TRBD2, but there is no DNA to check that call. CDR3 length: 14 amino acids. Germline values: CDR1 SGHTA, CDR2 FQGTGA. This CDR3 is CASSSTSATDTQYF.

The chain links TRBV29-1 to TRBJ2-1; absent DNA, TCRdb's TRBD1 call cannot be checked. CDR1 is SQVTM and CDR2 is ANQGSEA in the germline V gene. The CDR3 sequence is 14 residues long. The CDR3 here is CSVVSLGNYNEQFF.

The genes are TRBV9 and TRBJ2-2; the TRBD2 assignment by TCRdb is unverifiable without DNA. The CDR3 extends over 17 amino acids. CDR1 is SGDLS, CDR2 YYNGEE, per germline. CDR3 loop: CASSAKPSGTNTGELFF.

The chain is built from TRBV6-2 or TRBV6-3 and TRBJ2-1; the D gene TCRdb calls, TRBD1, cannot be checked with no DNA. Germline V lookup: CDR1 MNHEY, CDR2 SVGEGT. The CDR3 sequence is 15 residues long. CDR3: CASSYQGANYNEQFF.

V gene TRBV28 combines with J gene TRBJ1-2; absent DNA, TCRdb's TRBD1 call cannot be checked. Per germline, CDR1 MDHEN and CDR2 SYDVKM. CDR3 length: 13 amino acids. The CDR3 sequence: CASSLGNRDGYTF.

J is TRBJ1-6 and V is TRBV7-6; checking the TCRdb D call of TRBD1 is not possible without DNA. From germline, CDR1 is SGHVS and CDR2 FNYEAQ. The CDR3 spans 15 residues. Here the CDR3 reads CASSDPGTANSPLHF.

The J gene is TRBJ1-4, the V gene TRBV19; with no DNA, the TCRdb D assignment of TRBD1 cannot be verified. Germline assignment: CDR1 LNHDA and CDR2 SQIVND (reference sequence). The CDR3 runs 13 residues. The CDR3 is CATQDSIDEKLFF.

The chain joins TRBV29-1 to TRBJ1-2; TCRdb indicates TRBD1, and absent DNA this call remains unverified. Germline CDR1 SQVTM, CDR2 ANQGSEA. The CDR3 consists of 13 residues. CDR3 region: CSVGGAGGDGYTF. The whole variable domain, remainder taken from reference TRBV29-1 and TRBJ1-2, is SAVISQKPSRDICQRGTSLTIQCQVDSQVTMMFWYRQQPGQSLTLIATANQGSEATYESGFVIDKFPISRPNLTFSTLTVSNMSPEDSSIYLCSVGGAGGDGYTFGSGTRLTVV.